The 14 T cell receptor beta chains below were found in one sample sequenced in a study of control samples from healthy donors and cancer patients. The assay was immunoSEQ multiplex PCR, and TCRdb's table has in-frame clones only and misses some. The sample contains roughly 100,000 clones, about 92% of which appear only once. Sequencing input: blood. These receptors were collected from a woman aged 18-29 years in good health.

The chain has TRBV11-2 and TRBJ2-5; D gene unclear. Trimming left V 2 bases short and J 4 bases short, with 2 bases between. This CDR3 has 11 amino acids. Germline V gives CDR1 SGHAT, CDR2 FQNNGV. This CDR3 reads CASSLTETQYF. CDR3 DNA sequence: TGTGCCAGCAGCTTAACAGAGACCCAGTACTTC.

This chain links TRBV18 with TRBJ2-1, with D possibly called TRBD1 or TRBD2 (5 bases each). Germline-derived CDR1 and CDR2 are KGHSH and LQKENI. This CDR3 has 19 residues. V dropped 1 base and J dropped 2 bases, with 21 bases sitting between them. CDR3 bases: TGTGCCAGCTCACCACGACTAAGGAATTTGGGGCTCCCCTACAATGAGCAGTTCTTC. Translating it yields CASSPRLRNLGLPYNEQFF.

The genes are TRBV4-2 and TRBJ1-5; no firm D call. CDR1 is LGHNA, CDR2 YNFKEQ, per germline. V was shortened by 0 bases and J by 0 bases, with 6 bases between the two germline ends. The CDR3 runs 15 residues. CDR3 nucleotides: TGTGCCAGCAGCCAAGATGGGAGTAGCAATCAGCCCCAGCATTTT. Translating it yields CASSQDGSSNQPQHF.

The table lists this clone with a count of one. The CDR3 DNA reads as TGTGCCAGCAGCCTCGACCCGACAGGGTCAGCCAAAAACATTCAGTACTTC. It specifies CASSLDPTGSAKNIQYF. V is TRBV4-2 and J is TRBJ2-4, with TRBD1 identical over 7 bases. The length of the CDR3 is 17 residues. V lost 4 bases and J lost 0; bases outside the gene matches: 9. CDR1 LGHNA and CDR2 YNFKEQ come from the germline V gene.

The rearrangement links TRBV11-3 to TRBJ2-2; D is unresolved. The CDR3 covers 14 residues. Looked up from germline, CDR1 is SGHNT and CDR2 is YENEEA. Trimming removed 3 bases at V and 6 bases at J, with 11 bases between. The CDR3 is CASSFRRGAGELFF. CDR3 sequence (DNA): TGTGCCAGCAGCTTCCGGCGTGGGGCCGGGGAGCTGTTTTTT.

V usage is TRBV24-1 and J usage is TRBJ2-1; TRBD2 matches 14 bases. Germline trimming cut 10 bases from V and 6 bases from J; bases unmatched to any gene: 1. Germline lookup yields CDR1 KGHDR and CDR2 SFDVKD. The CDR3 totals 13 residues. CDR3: CATGLAGGNEQFF. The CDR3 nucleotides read TGTGCCACAGGACTAGCGGGAGGCAATGAGCAGTTCTTC.

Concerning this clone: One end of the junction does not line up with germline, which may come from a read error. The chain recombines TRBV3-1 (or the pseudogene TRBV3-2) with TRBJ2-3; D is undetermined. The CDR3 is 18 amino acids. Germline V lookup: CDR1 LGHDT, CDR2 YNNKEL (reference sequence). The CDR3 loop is CTSSPIVLHHEGTDTQYF. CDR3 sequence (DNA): TGTACCAGCAGCCCGATTGTGCTACACCACGAGGGCACAGATACGCAGTATTTT.

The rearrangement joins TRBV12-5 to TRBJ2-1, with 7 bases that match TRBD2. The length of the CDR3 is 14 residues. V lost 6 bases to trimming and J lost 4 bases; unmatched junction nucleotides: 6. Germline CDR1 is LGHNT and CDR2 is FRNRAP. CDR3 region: CASGRDYRYNEQFF. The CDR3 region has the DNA TGTGCTAGTGGCCGGGACTACCGATACAATGAGCAGTTCTTC.

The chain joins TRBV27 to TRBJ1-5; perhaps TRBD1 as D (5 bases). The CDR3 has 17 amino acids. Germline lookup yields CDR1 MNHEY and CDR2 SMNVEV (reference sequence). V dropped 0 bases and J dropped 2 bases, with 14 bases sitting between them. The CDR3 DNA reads TGTGCCAGCAGTTTATCTTCGGGGGGGATCGGCAATCAGCCCCAGCATTTT. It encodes CASSLSSGGIGNQPQHF.

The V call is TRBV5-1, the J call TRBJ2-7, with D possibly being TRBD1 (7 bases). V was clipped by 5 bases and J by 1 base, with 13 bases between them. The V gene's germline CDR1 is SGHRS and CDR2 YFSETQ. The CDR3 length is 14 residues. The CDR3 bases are TGCGCCAGCAGTCCCGCGGGACAGTCCTACGAGCAGTACTTC. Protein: CASSPAGQSYEQYF.

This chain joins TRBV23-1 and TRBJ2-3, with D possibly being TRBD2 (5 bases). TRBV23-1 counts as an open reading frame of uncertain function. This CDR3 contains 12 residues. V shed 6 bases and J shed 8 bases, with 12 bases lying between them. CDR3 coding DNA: TGCGCCAGCAGCCTACCCCGGGGTACGCAGTATTTT. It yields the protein CASSLPRGTQYF.

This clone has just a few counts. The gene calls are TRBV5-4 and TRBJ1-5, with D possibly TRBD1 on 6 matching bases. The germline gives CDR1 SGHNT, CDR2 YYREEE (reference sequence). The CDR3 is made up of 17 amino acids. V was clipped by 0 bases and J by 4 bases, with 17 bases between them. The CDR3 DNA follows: TGTGCCAGCAGCTTGGCAATTTCGTCCAGGGGTAATCAGCCCCAGCATTTT. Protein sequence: CASSLAISSRGNQPQHF.

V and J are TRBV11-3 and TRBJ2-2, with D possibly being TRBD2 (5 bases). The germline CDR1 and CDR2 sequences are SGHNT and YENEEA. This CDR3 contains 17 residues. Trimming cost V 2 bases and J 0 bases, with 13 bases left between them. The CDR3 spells CASSLRGSGPNTGELFF. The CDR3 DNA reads TGTGCCAGCAGCTTAAGAGGGTCAGGTCCGAACACCGGGGAGCTGTTTTTT.

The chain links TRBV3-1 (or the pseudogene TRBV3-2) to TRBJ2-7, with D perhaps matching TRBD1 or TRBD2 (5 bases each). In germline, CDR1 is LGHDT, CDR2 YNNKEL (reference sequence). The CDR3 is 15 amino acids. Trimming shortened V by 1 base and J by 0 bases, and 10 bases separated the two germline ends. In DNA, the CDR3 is TGTGCCAGCAGCCAAGTCGGGGCGGGCTCCTACGAGCAGTACTTC. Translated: CASSQVGAGSYEQYF.